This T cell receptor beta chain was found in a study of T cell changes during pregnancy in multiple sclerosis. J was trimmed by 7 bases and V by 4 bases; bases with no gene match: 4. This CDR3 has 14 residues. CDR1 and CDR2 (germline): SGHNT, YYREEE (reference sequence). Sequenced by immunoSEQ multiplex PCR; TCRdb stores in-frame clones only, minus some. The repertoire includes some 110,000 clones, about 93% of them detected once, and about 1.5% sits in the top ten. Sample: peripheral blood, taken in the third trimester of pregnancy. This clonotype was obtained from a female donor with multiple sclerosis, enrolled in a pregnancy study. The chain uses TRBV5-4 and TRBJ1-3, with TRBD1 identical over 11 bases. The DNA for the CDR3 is TGTGCCAGCAGCCCCCGGGACAGGGGGAACACCATATATTTT. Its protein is CASSPRDRGNTIYF.